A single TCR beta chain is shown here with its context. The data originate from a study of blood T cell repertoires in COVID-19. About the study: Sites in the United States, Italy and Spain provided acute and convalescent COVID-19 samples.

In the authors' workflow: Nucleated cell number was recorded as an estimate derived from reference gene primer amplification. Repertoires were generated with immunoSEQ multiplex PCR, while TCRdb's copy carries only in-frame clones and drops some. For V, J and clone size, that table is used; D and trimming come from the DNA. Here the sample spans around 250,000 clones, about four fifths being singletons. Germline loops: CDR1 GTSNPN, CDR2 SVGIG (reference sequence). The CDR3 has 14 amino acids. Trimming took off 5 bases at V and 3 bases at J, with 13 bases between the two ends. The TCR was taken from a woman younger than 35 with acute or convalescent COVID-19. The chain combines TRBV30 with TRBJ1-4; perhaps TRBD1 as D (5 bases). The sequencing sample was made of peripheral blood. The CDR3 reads CAWAAGASNEKLFF. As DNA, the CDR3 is TGTGCCTGGGCGGCTGGGGCGTCTAATGAAAAACTGTTTTTT.